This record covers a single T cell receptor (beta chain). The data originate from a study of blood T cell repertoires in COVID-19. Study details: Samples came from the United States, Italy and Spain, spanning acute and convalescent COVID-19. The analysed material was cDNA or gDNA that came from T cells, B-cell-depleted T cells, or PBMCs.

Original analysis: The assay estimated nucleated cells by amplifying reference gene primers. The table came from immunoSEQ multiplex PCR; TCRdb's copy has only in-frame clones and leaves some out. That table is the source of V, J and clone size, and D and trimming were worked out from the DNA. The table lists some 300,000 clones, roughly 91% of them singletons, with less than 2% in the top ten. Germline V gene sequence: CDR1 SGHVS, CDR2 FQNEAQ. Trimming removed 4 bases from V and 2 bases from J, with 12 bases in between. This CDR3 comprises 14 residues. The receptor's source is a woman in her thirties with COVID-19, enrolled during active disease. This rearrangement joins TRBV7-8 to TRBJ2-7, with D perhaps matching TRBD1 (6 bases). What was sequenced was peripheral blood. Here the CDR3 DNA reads TGTGCCAGCAGCTCCAGGACAGCAACCTACGAGCAGTACTTC. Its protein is CASSSRTATYEQYF.